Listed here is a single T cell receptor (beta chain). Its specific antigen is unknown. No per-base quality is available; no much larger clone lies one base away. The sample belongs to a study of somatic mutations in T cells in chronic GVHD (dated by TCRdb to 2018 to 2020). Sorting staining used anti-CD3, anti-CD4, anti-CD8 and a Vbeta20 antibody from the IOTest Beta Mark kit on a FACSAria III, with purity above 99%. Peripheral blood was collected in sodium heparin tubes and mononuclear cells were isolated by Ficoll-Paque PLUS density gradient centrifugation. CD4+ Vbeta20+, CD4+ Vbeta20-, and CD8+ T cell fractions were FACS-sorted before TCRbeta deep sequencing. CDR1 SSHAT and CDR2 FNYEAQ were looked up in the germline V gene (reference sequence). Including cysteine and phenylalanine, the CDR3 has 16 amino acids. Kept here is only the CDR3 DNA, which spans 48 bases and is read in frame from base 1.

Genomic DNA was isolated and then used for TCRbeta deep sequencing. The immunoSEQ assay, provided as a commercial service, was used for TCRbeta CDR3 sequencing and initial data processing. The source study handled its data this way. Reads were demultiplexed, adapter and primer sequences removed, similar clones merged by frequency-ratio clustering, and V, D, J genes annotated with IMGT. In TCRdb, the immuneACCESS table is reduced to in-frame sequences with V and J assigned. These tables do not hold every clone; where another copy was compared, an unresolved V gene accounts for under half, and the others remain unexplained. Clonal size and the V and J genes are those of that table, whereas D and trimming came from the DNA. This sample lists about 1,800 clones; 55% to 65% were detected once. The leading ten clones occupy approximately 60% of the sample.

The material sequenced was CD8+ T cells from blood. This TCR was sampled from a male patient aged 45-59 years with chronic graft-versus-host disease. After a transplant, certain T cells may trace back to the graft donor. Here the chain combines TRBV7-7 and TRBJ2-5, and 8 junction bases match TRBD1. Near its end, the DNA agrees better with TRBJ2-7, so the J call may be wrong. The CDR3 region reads CASSGLTGASSYEQYF. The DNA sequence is TGTGCCAGCAGCGGCCTGACAGGGGCAAGCTCCTACGAGCAGTACTTC.